One and the same sample provided the 20 T cell receptor beta chains below, sequenced in a study of blood T cell repertoires in COVID-19. Clones were read by immunoSEQ multiplex PCR, and TCRdb kept only the in-frame ones, dropping some. The sample has some 96,000 clones; around 78% are singletons. Sequencing was carried out using peripheral blood. The receptors shown here come from a human donor in a cohort sampled during active COVID-19.

This sequence joins TRBV12-3 or TRBV12-4 and TRBJ2-7; 8 nucleotides match TRBD2. The CDR3 consists of 13 residues. The V and J ends lost 6 bases and 7 bases, in that order; junction bases with no gene match: 8. The CDR3 is CASSPGGVGEQYF. The CDR3 DNA sequence: TGTGCCAGCAGCCCCGGGGGGGTGGGGGAGCAGTACTTC.

The rearrangement uses TRBV29-1 and TRBJ1-4; D perhaps matches TRBD1 (5 bases). Germline V CDR1 and CDR2: SQVTM, ANQGSEA. The CDR3 extends over 13 amino acids. V dropped 4 bases and J dropped 5 bases, with 11 bases sitting between them. The CDR3 region is CSVAQGGNEKLFF. The CDR3 nucleotides read TGCAGCGTTGCTCAGGGAGGGAATGAAAAACTGTTTTTT.

V is TRBV2 and J is TRBJ2-7, with TRBD1 as a possible D gene (5 bases). Germline V lookup: CDR1 SNHLY, CDR2 FYNNEI. This CDR3 is 16 amino acids long. V was trimmed by 7 bases and J by 0 bases, leaving 19 bases between them. CDR3: CASTKESGISSYEQYF. CDR3 DNA: TGTGCCAGCACCAAAGAGTCAGGGATTAGCTCCTACGAGCAGTACTTC.

This clone has just one count. The chain joins TRBV11-1 to TRBJ2-1; 7 nucleotides line up with TRBD1. The CDR3 runs to 14 residues. The ends lost 5 bases at V and 0 bases at J; junction bases unmatched: 1. Per the germline V gene, CDR1 is SGHAT and CDR2 is FQDESV (reference sequence). The CDR3 nucleotides read TGTGCCAGCAGCACAGGGGACTCCTACAATGAGCAGTTCTTC. It translates to CASSTGDSYNEQFF.

This chain uses TRBV5-5 with TRBJ2-2, with a weak D call TRBD1 (5 bases). Trimming took 7 bases from V and 6 from J, leaving 16 bases between them. The CDR3 is 14 amino acids. The V gene's germline CDR1 is SGHKS and CDR2 YYEKEE (reference sequence). The CDR3 reads CASWGGISPGELFF. The CDR3 region has the DNA TGTGCCAGCTGGGGCGGTATATCTCCCGGGGAGCTGTTTTTT.

The chain is built from TRBV21-1 and TRBJ1-2; no check of the table's D call, TRBD1, against the DNA was made. TRBV21-1 corresponds to a pseudogene. This CDR3 region has 13 residues. The CDR3: CASSATELDGYTF. For the CDR3, the DNA is TGTGCCAGCAGCGCGACAGAGTTAGATGGCTACACCTTC.

This chain links TRBV2 with TRBJ2-5; 8 bases match TRBD1. The CDR3 totals 15 residues. V lost 5 bases and J lost 3; bases outside the gene matches: 8. Germline loops: CDR1 SNHLY, CDR2 FYNNEI. Here the CDR3 DNA reads TGTGCCAGCAGTCCCCGGACAGGGACAGAAGAGACCCAGTACTTC. Its translation is CASSPRTGTEETQYF.

The chain has TRBV4-3 and TRBJ1-1; no firm D call. Trimming pared 2 bases from V and 1 base from J, leaving 5 bases between. CDR1 is LGHNA, CDR2 YSLEER, per germline. This CDR3 has 13 residues. DNA for the CDR3: TGCGCCAGCAGCCAACACGGGAACACTGAAGCTTTCTTT. Its translation is CASSQHGNTEAFF.

The V gene is TRBV5-1, the J gene TRBJ2-3; 8 bases map to TRBD1. Per the germline V gene, CDR1 is SGHRS and CDR2 is YFSETQ. Losses at the gene ends were 4 bases for V and 2 bases for J; bases not matched to a gene: 6. There are 15 residues in the CDR3. The DNA for the CDR3 is TGCGCCAGCAGCGGACAGGGAGTCAACACAGATACGCAGTATTTT. As protein: CASSGQGVNTDTQYF.

The chain joins TRBV7-3 to TRBJ1-6; no firm D call. The V gene lost 3 bases and the J gene lost 7 bases, with 7 bases spanning the gap. This CDR3 has 13 residues. Germline CDR1 is SGHTA and CDR2 is FQGTGA. In nucleotides, the CDR3 is TGTGCCAGCAGCTTGAGGCGGAATTCACCCCTCCACTTT. It codes for CASSLRRNSPLHF.

This chain uses TRBV18 with TRBJ2-3; no definite D call. Trimming pared 3 bases from V and 0 bases from J, leaving 7 bases between. CDR3 length: 14 residues. The germline CDR1 and CDR2 sequences are KGHSH and LQKENI. CDR3: CASSPESSTDTQYF. CDR3 coding DNA: TGTGCCAGCTCACCGGAGTCTAGCACAGATACGCAGTATTTT.

This chain links TRBV6-1 with TRBJ1-6, with 9 bases that match TRBD1. With 2 bases clipped from V and 5 bases from J, the junction kept 13 bases outside the gene matches. CDR1 MNHNS and CDR2 SASEGT come from the germline V gene. The CDR3 totals 19 residues. The DNA of the CDR3 is TGTGCCAGCAGTGAACCTAACGACAGGGGGGATTTCAATAATTCACCCCTCCACTTT. Protein sequence: CASSEPNDRGDFNNSPLHF.

The chain combines TRBV5-6 with TRBJ2-5, with D perhaps TRBD1 (6 bases). CDR3 length: 18 residues. V gave up 0 bases and J gave up 4 bases, with 22 bases separating them. Germline loops: CDR1 SGHDT, CDR2 YYEEEE. CDR3 bases: TGTGCCAGCAGCTTGGGGGGGCGACTTTTCTCGGACGGAGAGACCCAGTACTTC. This gives the protein CASSLGGRLFSDGETQYF.

This clone showed up just once. The V call is TRBV30, the J call TRBJ1-1, with a possible D match to TRBD1 (5 bases). Deletions cut 5 bases from V and 0 bases from J, with 16 bases between. The CDR3 is 15 amino acids. Germline V gene sequence: CDR1 GTSNPN, CDR2 SVGIG (reference sequence). CDR3 protein: CAWENGGYMNTEAFF. In DNA form, the CDR3 reads TGTGCCTGGGAAAACGGGGGGTATATGAACACTGAAGCTTTCTTT. The full variable domain, with the rest looked up from reference TRBV30 and TRBJ1-1, is SQTIHQWPATLVQPVGSPLSLECTVEGTSNPNLYWYRQAAGRGLQLLFYSVGIGQISSEVPQNLSASRPQDRQFILSSKKLLLSDSGFYLCAWENGGYMNTEAFFGQGTRLTVV.

V usage is TRBV9 and J usage is TRBJ2-6; 7 positions agree with TRBD1. The germline CDR1 and CDR2 sequences are SGDLS and YYNGEE. The CDR3 has 18 residues. V lost 2 bases to trimming and J lost 3 bases; unmatched junction nucleotides: 11. The CDR3 reads CASSVDKTGPGGANVLTF. CDR3 bases: TGTGCCAGCAGCGTGGATAAGACAGGGCCGGGTGGGGCCAACGTCCTGACTTTC. The whole variable domain, remainder taken from reference TRBV9 and TRBJ2-6, is DSGVTQTPKHLITATGQRVTLRCSPRSGDLSVYWYQQSLDQGLQFLIQYYNGEERAKGNILERFSAQQFPDLHSELNLSSLELGDSALYFCASSVDKTGPGGANVLTFGAGSRLTVL.

The chain combines TRBV7-2 with TRBJ2-5; 8 bases are shared with TRBD2. CDR3 length: 16 amino acids. V lost 5 bases, J lost 4 bases, and 12 bases stayed unmatched. Germline-derived CDR1 and CDR2 are SGHTA and FQGNSA. Here the CDR3 DNA reads TGTGCCAGCAGCCCCCTTCGGGGGGGCCGTTTAGAGACCCAGTACTTC. Its protein is CASSPLRGGRLETQYF.

This chain uses TRBV25-1 with TRBJ2-2; 7 bases map to TRBD1. Trimming cost V 8 bases and J 6 bases; bases outside gene matches: 6. CDR1 and CDR2 from the germline V gene are MGHDK and SYGVNS. The CDR3 length is 13 residues. The CDR3 loop is CASCRQGAGELFF. The CDR3 nucleotides read TGTGCCAGCTGCCGACAGGGTGCCGGGGAGCTGTTTTTT.

The V gene is TRBV28, the J gene TRBJ2-2, with TRBD2 identical over 7 bases. Germline-derived CDR1 and CDR2 are MDHEN and SYDVKM. The V gene end was trimmed by 8 bases and the J gene end by 2 bases; junction bases not matched to a gene: 11. This CDR3 region has 16 residues. The CDR3 nucleotides read TGTGCCAGCCGAACATACCGACTAGCCAACACCGGGGAGCTGTTTTTT. Its protein product is CASRTYRLANTGELFF.

This chain connects TRBV12-3 or TRBV12-4 to TRBJ2-7; D unclear. V was trimmed by 3 bases and J by 6 bases, leaving 9 bases between them. This CDR3 is built from 12 residues. The CDR3 sequence is CASSLESSEQYF. The CDR3 nucleotides are TGTGCCAGCAGTTTGGAGAGTTCCGAGCAGTACTTC.

The V call is TRBV7-9, the J call TRBJ1-1; possibly TRBD1 for D (5 bases). The CDR3 is 15 residues long. Trimming took off 0 bases at V and 4 bases at J, with 12 bases between the two ends. CDR1 SEHNR and CDR2 FQNEAQ come from the germline V gene (reference sequence). The CDR3 reads CASSLAGGVSTEAFF. As DNA, the CDR3 is TGTGCCAGCAGCTTAGCGGGGGGTGTAAGCACTGAAGCTTTCTTT.